These T cell receptor beta chains were read from a single sample in a study of T cells expressing NK-cell markers. With the 5' RACE reads reprocessed, TCRdb shows one record per CDR3 protein and no DNA. The listing records 300,000 to 500,000 distinct CDR3 sequences. Sequencing was performed on blood T cells: a sorted CD56 or NKG2C T cell subset, CD4+ or CD8+ T cells, or bulk PBMC T cells (not recorded which). The source is a woman aged 50 to 60 in good health. Each CDR3 is given with its conserved first and last residue.

cdr3_length | j_call | v_call | cdr3_aa
12 | TRBJ2-7 | TRBV29-1 | CSVEDGGAELYF
13 | TRBJ1-2 | TRBV27 | CASSFGHMRGYTF
15 | TRBJ2-2 | TRBV3-1 | CASSQAGQVTGELFF
13 | TRBJ2-2 | TRBV6-1 | CASSVYRDGELFF
12 | TRBJ2-1 | TRBV27 | CASSFLGTSQIF
12 | TRBJ1-1 | TRBV19 | CASSRGEYEAFF
15 | TRBJ2-3 | TRBV24-1 | CATSAPGQGSDTQYF
13 | TRBJ2-5 | TRBV11-1 | CASSWGGIETQYF
16 | TRBJ1-1 | TRBV3-1 | CASSQEPGQGVRFAFF
16 | TRBJ2-3 | TRBV12-3/TRBV12-4 | CASSLYSGSPTDTQYF
15 | TRBJ2-3 | TRBV9 | CASSVVGGRTDTQYF
15 | TRBJ2-7 | TRBV20-1 | CSARDFKTAHYEQYF
15 | TRBJ1-3 | TRBV5-1 | CASRRDREYGNTIYF
13 | TRBJ2-3 | TRBV5-1 | CASSRGTADTQYF
16 | TRBJ2-2 | TRBV6-1 | CASRIGIAANTGELFF
14 | TRBJ1-2 | TRBV2 | CASSEVGGGYGYTF
13 | TRBJ2-4 | TRBV7-9 | CASSRRTSNIQYF
13 | TRBJ1-2 | TRBV5-4 | CASSPTGEGGYTF
15 | TRBJ2-1 | TRBV5-1 | CASSLEGQGYNEQFF
15 | TRBJ2-3 | TRBV5-1 | CASSPPTAGTDTQYF
15 | TRBJ2-1 | TRBV5-1 | CASSLSGSSYNEQFF
13 | TRBJ1-1 | TRBV6-1 | CASSEVRGTEAFF
16 | TRBJ1-1 | TRBV7-8 | CASSLERFGTDTEAFF
15 | TRBJ2-6 | TRBV7-9 | CASSPPSAGANVLTF